One and the same sample provided the 9 T cell receptor beta chains below, sequenced in a study of radiotherapy plus CTLA-4 blockade in lung cancer. Assay: immunoSEQ multiplex PCR; the TCRdb copy retains only in-frame clones and omits some. The profile covers around 90,000 clones, with about four fifths appearing a single time and about 14% taken by the ten largest. The sequences come from peripheral blood, collected from a patient treated with radiotherapy plus ipilimumab. The receptors originated from a human donor with non-small cell lung cancer that progressed on radiotherapy plus ipilimumab.

CDR3: CASSQGGLAGVGSDTQYF. DNA of the CDR3: TGCGCCAGCAGCCAAGGAGGACTAGCGGGAGTTGGCTCAGATACGCAGTATTTT. The V gene is TRBV4-3, the J gene TRBJ2-3; 13 nucleotides align to TRBD2. V trimming: 1 base; J trimming: 4 bases; junction bases outside the gene matches: 8. The germline gives CDR1 LGHNA, CDR2 YSLEER. The CDR3 sequence is 18 residues long.

This chain links TRBV7-2 with TRBJ2-5; TRBD2 is a possible D gene (5 bases). Trimming stripped 1 base from V and 5 bases from J, with 8 bases between. The germline V gene encodes CDR1 SGHTA and CDR2 FQGNSA. The CDR3 consists of 13 residues. The DNA for the CDR3 is TGTGCCAGCAGCTTAGGCGGGTTGGAGACCCAGTACTTC. Translation gives CASSLGGLETQYF.

The chain recombines TRBV9 with TRBJ2-3, with 10 bases lining up with TRBD2. V was clipped by 3 bases and J by 6 bases; unmatched bases: 13. The CDR3 has 17 amino acids. Looked up from germline, CDR1 is SGDLS and CDR2 is YYNGEE. Here the CDR3 reads CASSATGGTSESDTQYF. The CDR3 DNA follows: TGTGCCAGCAGCGCAACCGGTGGGACTAGCGAGAGTGATACGCAGTATTTT. Full variable domain (remainder filled in from reference TRBV9 and TRBJ2-3): DSGVTQTPKHLITATGQRVTLRCSPRSGDLSVYWYQQSLDQGLQFLIQYYNGEERAKGNILERFSAQQFPDLHSELNLSSLELGDSALYFCASSATGGTSESDTQYFGPGTRLTVL.

The chain carries TRBV6-5 and TRBJ2-7; D gene unclear. Trimming pared 6 bases from V and 4 bases from J, leaving 13 bases between. This CDR3 is built from 13 residues. CDR1 and CDR2 from the germline V gene are MNHEY and SVGAGI. The CDR3 protein is CASSPTNGYEQYF. The CDR3 nucleotides are TGTGCCAGCAGCCCTACGAACGGTTACGAGCAGTACTTC.

The V and J genes are TRBV25-1 and TRBJ2-1, with TRBD2 matching 10 bases. With 4 bases clipped from V and 1 base from J, the junction kept 7 bases outside the gene matches. The germline V gene encodes CDR1 MGHDK and CDR2 SYGVNS. CDR3 length: 17 amino acids. CDR3: CASSGPRTSGSYNEQFF. As DNA, the CDR3 is TGTGCCAGCAGTGGCCCACGGACTAGCGGTTCCTACAATGAGCAGTTCTTC. The whole variable domain, remainder taken from reference TRBV25-1 and TRBJ2-1, is EADIYQTPRYLVIGTGKKITLECSQTMGHDKMYWYQQDPGMELHLIHYSYGVNSTEKGDLSSESTVSRIRTEHFPLTLESARPSHTSQYLCASSGPRTSGSYNEQFFGPGTRLTVL.

This chain uses TRBV4-3 with TRBJ2-2; no firm D call. V was trimmed by 0 bases and J by 4 bases, leaving 6 bases between them. The CDR3 loop spans 14 amino acids. Germline CDR1 is LGHNA and CDR2 is YSLEER. This CDR3 is CASSQESFTGELFF. The CDR3 DNA reads as TGCGCCAGCAGCCAAGAGAGTTTCACCGGGGAGCTGTTTTTT.

The rearrangement joins TRBV19 to TRBJ1-4; possibly TRBD1 for D (6 bases). The CDR3 contains 14 residues. The germline V and J ends were trimmed by 6 bases and 5 bases, with 13 bases remaining between them. In germline, CDR1 is LNHDA, CDR2 SQIVND (reference sequence). The CDR3 protein is CASRIQGGNEKLFF. The CDR3 bases are TGTGCCAGTAGGATACAGGGCGGGAATGAAAAACTGTTTTTT.

CDR3 in DNA: TGTGCCAGCAGTGATGGGGTGATGGTCCTGTCACCCCTCCACTTT. It is translated as CASSDGVMVLSPLHF. This sequence joins TRBV2 and TRBJ1-6; D remains ambiguous. The CDR3 runs 15 residues. Germline-derived CDR1 and CDR2 are SNHLY and FYNNEI. V lost 3 bases and J 10 bases, leaving 16 bases between the germline ends.

In regard to this clone: The same CDR3 is also encoded by other DNA sequences in this sample. The chain combines TRBV4-1 with TRBJ2-2; 8 nucleotides agree with TRBD2. The germline V gene encodes CDR1 MGHRA and CDR2 YSYEKL. J was trimmed by 4 bases and V by 1 base; bases with no gene match: 11. The CDR3 totals 18 residues. The CDR3 nucleotides read TGCGCCAGCAGCCAAGCGGGGGGGTCGCGGGGGCCCACCGGGGAGCTGTTTTTT. Translating it yields CASSQAGGSRGPTGELFF.